A single sample is the source of the 32 T cell receptor beta chains below, sequenced in a study of spatial heterogeneity in lung cancer. TCRdb re-called the 5' RACE reads through MiXCR, storing one row per CDR3 protein. The repertoire holds tens of thousands of distinct CDR3 sequences, 12% seen once, with approximately 39% in the top ten. Time point reported: sample taken at primary tumor resection. The starting material was PBMCs, obtained at surgery. The source of these receptors is a male donor with early-stage non-small cell lung cancer.

This clonotype was counted a few times. The V gene is TRBV4-3, the J gene TRBJ1-4, with unresolved D. The CDR3 spans 16 residues. The germline V gene encodes CDR1 LGHNA and CDR2 YSLEER. V was clipped by 2 bases and J by 0 bases, with 10 bases between them. The chain's CDR3 is CASSQNRYATNEKLFF. The CDR3 DNA follows: TGCGCCAGCAGCCAAAACAGATATGCAACTAATGAAAAACTGTTTTTT.

Ten or more counts support this clonotype. This chain joins TRBV6-2 or TRBV6-3 and TRBJ2-1; a possible D gene is TRBD2 (6 bases). Trimming pared 5 bases from V and 4 bases from J, leaving 9 bases between. Germline V gene sequence: CDR1 MNHEY, CDR2 SVGEGT. This CDR3 is built from 13 residues. Here the CDR3 DNA reads TGTGCCAGCAGTGAGACTAGTTACAATGAGCAGTTCTTC. As protein: CASSETSYNEQFF.

This clonotype was detected ten times or more. The chain carries TRBV5-1 and TRBJ1-2; D remains ambiguous. Deletions cut 0 bases from V and 1 base from J, with 10 bases between. Germline-derived CDR1 and CDR2 are SGHRS and YFSETQ. The CDR3 has 15 residues. CDR3 nucleotides: TGCGCCAGCAGCTTGGAAGCCAGTGTTAACTATGGCTACACCTTC. Protein: CASSLEASVNYGYTF.

This clonotype was counted a few times. The V call is TRBV5-1, the J call TRBJ2-7; 8 bases fit TRBD1. Looked up from germline, CDR1 is SGHRS and CDR2 is YFSETQ. This CDR3 has 14 residues. Losses at the gene ends were 3 bases for V and 1 base for J; bases not matched to a gene: 3. The CDR3 nucleotides read TGCGCCAGCAGCTGGGGGACAGGATCCTACGAGCAGTACTTC. This encodes CASSWGTGSYEQYF.

In this sample, this clonotype turned up many times. J is TRBJ1-3 and V is TRBV9, with a tentative D call TRBD1 (5 bases). V lost 3 bases and J 2 bases, leaving 15 bases between the germline ends. Germline loops: CDR1 SGDLS, CDR2 YYNGEE. The CDR3 is 16 residues long. Here the CDR3 DNA reads TGTGCCAGCAGCGCCCTTTCAGGGTTCCCTGGAAACACCATATATTTT. As protein: CASSALSGFPGNTIYF.

This clonotype was picked up a small number of times. This chain connects TRBV6-5 to TRBJ2-2; D not certain. The ends were cut back, 6 bases at V and 0 bases at J, with 14 bases in the middle. The length of the CDR3 is 16 residues. Germline CDR1 is MNHEY and CDR2 is SVGAGI. CDR3 DNA sequence: TGTGCCAGCAGGCTACGGACCAGAACGAACACCGGGGAGCTGTTTTTT. Amino acid sequence: CASRLRTRTNTGELFF.

The CDR3 spells CSARDTAGAFSYEQYF. The CDR3 DNA reads TGCAGTGCTAGAGACACAGCGGGAGCCTTCTCCTACGAGCAGTACTTC. The chain is built from TRBV20-1 and TRBJ2-7; 8 positions agree with TRBD2. The CDR3 runs 16 residues. The V segment lost 0 bases and the J segment 0 bases; nucleotides outside the gene matches: 7. CDR1 DFQATT and CDR2 SNEGSKA come from the germline V gene (reference sequence).

This clonotype was recorded many times. The chain employs TRBV7-3 and TRBJ2-3, with a weak D call TRBD2 (6 bases). Trimming shortened V by 1 base and J by 6 bases, and 14 bases separated the two germline ends. The CDR3 contains 15 residues. Germline V gene lookup returns CDR1 SGHTA and CDR2 FQGTGA. The CDR3: CASSLRTTSRDTQYF. CDR3 DNA sequence: TGTGCCAGCAGCTTAAGGACTACCAGCCGGGATACGCAGTATTTT. The full variable domain, in which reference TRBV7-3 and TRBJ2-3 provide the parts outside the CDR3, is GAGVSQTPSNKVTEKGKYVELRCDPISGHTALYWYRQSLGQGPEFLIYFQGTGAADDSGLPNDRFFAVRPEGSVSTLKIQRTERGDSAVYLCASSLRTTSRDTQYFGPGTRLTVL.

The V call is TRBV7-2, the J call TRBJ2-1; 7 nucleotides match TRBD2. V lost 4 bases to trimming and J lost 10 bases; unmatched junction nucleotides: 4. The germline CDR1 and CDR2 sequences are SGHTA and FQGNSA. The CDR3 consists of 12 residues. CDR3 DNA: TGTGCCAGCAGCTCGCCGGGACTAGAGCAGTTCTTC. Translating gives CASSSPGLEQFF.

This chain uses TRBV19 with TRBJ1-5; 10 bases align to TRBD1. Germline V gene lookup returns CDR1 LNHDA and CDR2 SQIVND (reference sequence). The CDR3 totals 15 residues. V lost 2 bases, J lost 4 bases, and 2 bases stayed unmatched. Here the CDR3 DNA reads TGTGCCAGTAGTATAAGGGGACAGGGGAATCAGCCCCAGCATTTT. It codes for CASSIRGQGNQPQHF.

This clonotype was counted ten times or more. The chain combines TRBV28 with TRBJ1-2; TRBD1 is a possible D gene (5 bases). V lost 1 base and J lost 5, with 17 bases in between. Germline-derived CDR1 and CDR2 are MDHEN and SYDVKM. The CDR3 covers 16 residues. CDR3 in amino acids: CASSLFGLGQGYGYTF. The DNA for the CDR3 is TGTGCCAGCAGTTTATTCGGTTTGGGTCAGGGTTATGGCTACACCTTC.

This clonotype was recorded a few times. The chain has TRBV28 and TRBJ1-2, with D unclear. The CDR3 contains 10 residues. V gave up 10 bases and J gave up 2 bases, with 5 bases separating them. Germline V gene lookup returns CDR1 MDHEN and CDR2 SYDVKM. The CDR3 coding sequence is TGTGCCACCTCAAACTATGGCTACACCTTC. It yields the protein CATSNYGYTF.

The genes are TRBV12-3 or TRBV12-4 and TRBJ1-6; unclear D gene. CDR3 size: 15 residues. V lost 5 bases and J 0 bases, leaving 8 bases between the germline ends. The CDR3 nucleotides are TGTGCCAGCAGTCGGGCGAGCTCCTATAATTCACCCCTCCACTTT. Translation: CASSRASSYNSPLHF.

CDR3 sequence: CASSPTGTAPGGYTF. The CDR3 DNA sequence: TGTGCCAGCAGCCCCACCGGGACAGCCCCCGGGGGCTACACCTTC. The chain has TRBV7-8 and TRBJ1-2; 7 nucleotides line up with TRBD1. Germline assignment: CDR1 SGHVS and CDR2 FQNEAQ. The junction had 14 bases not matched to a gene; V was cut back by 5 bases and J by 8 bases. This CDR3 has 15 residues.

In this sample, this clonotype turned up a few times. The chain combines TRBV14 with TRBJ1-6, with D unclear. Trimming stripped 2 bases from V and 9 bases from J, with 5 bases between. CDR3 length: 12 residues. The germline gives CDR1 SGHDN, CDR2 FVKESK. CDR3 region: CASSQMGSPLHF. The CDR3 coding sequence is TGTGCCAGCAGCCAAATGGGTTCACCCCTCCACTTT.

The CDR3, as DNA: TGTGCCAGCCATGCCCGGGAGCATACTCATGGCTACACCTTC. Translation gives CASHAREHTHGYTF. The V gene is TRBV7-9, the J gene TRBJ1-2; D call uncertain. The CDR3 spans 14 residues. Germline-derived CDR1 and CDR2 are SEHNR and FQNEAQ (reference sequence). V dropped 8 bases and J dropped 6 bases, with 19 bases sitting between them.

This clonotype turned up a few times. The chain carries TRBV20-1 and TRBJ2-5; 9 nucleotides agree with TRBD2. With V trimmed by 6 bases and J by 5 bases, 7 bases remained unmatched. In germline, CDR1 is DFQATT, CDR2 SNEGSKA (reference sequence). CDR3 length equals 13 residues. The CDR3 spells CSALLAGVETQYF. DNA for the CDR3: TGCAGTGCCTTGTTAGCGGGAGTCGAGACCCAGTACTTC.

The genes are TRBV7-9 and TRBJ2-7; perhaps D is TRBD1 or TRBD2 (5 bases each). This CDR3 spans 16 amino acids. The ends were cut back, 0 bases at V and 2 bases at J, with 14 bases in the middle. Germline V gives CDR1 SEHNR, CDR2 FQNEAQ (reference sequence). The CDR3 region is CASSLAVGTKAYEQYF. The DNA for the CDR3 is TGTGCCAGCAGCTTAGCAGTAGGGACGAAGGCCTACGAGCAGTACTTC.

This chain joins TRBV6-2 or TRBV6-3 and TRBJ1-1; no firm D call. V was shortened by 6 bases and J by 4 bases, with 21 bases between the two germline ends. Germline V gene sequence: CDR1 MNHEY, CDR2 SVGEGT. CDR3 length equals 16 residues. DNA for the CDR3: TGTGCCAGCAGGGATCGGGAAACGGGGATCGGCACTGAAGCTTTCTTT. Amino acids: CASRDRETGIGTEAFF.

This clonotype has a handful of counts. This sequence joins TRBV7-6 and TRBJ2-5; unclear D gene. Germline V gene data show CDR1 as SGHVS and CDR2 as FNYEAQ. Trimming cost V 7 bases and J 0 bases, with 9 bases left between them. There are 13 residues in the CDR3. The CDR3 DNA is TGTGCCAGCAACGACAATAACCAAGAGACCCAGTACTTC. Translated, it gives CASNDNNQETQYF.

The chain has TRBV9 and TRBJ2-5, with 8 nucleotides matching TRBD1. Trimming cost V 2 bases and J 3 bases; bases outside gene matches: 12. This CDR3 region has 17 residues. Looked up from germline, CDR1 is SGDLS and CDR2 is YYNGEE. CDR3 amino acids: CASSVRPPGQGEETQYF. The CDR3 nucleotides are TGTGCCAGCAGCGTTAGACCGCCCGGACAGGGAGAAGAGACCCAGTACTTC.

This clonotype was observed at least ten times. The chain uses TRBV28 and TRBJ2-5; D may correspond to TRBD1 or TRBD2 (5 bases each). This CDR3 has 12 amino acids. Trimming cost V 6 bases and J 1 base, with 6 bases left between them. CDR1 and CDR2 (germline): MDHEN, SYDVKM. CDR3 in amino acids: CASRGVQETQYF. The CDR3 DNA reads as TGTGCCAGCAGGGGGGTCCAAGAGACCCAGTACTTC.

The CDR3 DNA reads as TGCGCCAGCAGCCAAGATTTCGGGAAGGTGACTGAAGCTTTCTTT. Translated: CASSQDFGKVTEAFF. This chain links TRBV4-3 with TRBJ1-1; D uncertain. Germline V lookup: CDR1 LGHNA, CDR2 YSLEER. V was clipped by 0 bases and J by 5 bases, with 13 bases between them. This CDR3 region has 15 residues.

CDR3 region: CSIAGTAYSPLHF. The CDR3 bases are TGCAGTATCGCGGGGACGGCCTATTCACCCCTCCACTTT. The J gene is TRBJ1-6, the V gene TRBV20-1; TRBD1 might be the D (5 bases). Germline loops: CDR1 DFQATT, CDR2 SNEGSKA (reference sequence). CDR3 length: 13 residues. Trimming removed 8 bases from V and 8 bases from J, with 16 bases in between.

The chain carries TRBV29-1 and TRBJ1-2; possibly TRBD1 for D (5 bases). Germline V gene sequence: CDR1 SQVTM, CDR2 ANQGSEA. The CDR3 covers 13 residues. V lost 0 bases and J 6 bases, leaving 11 bases between the germline ends. The chain's CDR3 is CSVEDRRGDGYTF. CDR3 nucleotide sequence: TGCAGCGTTGAAGATCGGAGAGGGGATGGCTACACCTTC. Filled out from reference TRBV29-1 and TRBJ1-2, the complete variable domain reads SAVISQKPSRDICQRGTSLTIQCQVDSQVTMMFWYRQQPGQSLTLIATANQGSEATYESGFVIDKFPISRPNLTFSTLTVSNMSPEDSSIYLCSVEDRRGDGYTFGSGTRLTVV.

The chain couples TRBV18 to TRBJ1-1; TRBD1 aligns across 8 bases. V gave up 2 bases and J gave up 3 bases; unmatched junction bases: 5. The germline gives CDR1 KGHSH, CDR2 LQKENI. The CDR3 contains 15 residues. The CDR3: CASSPGDRGDTEAFF. CDR3 in DNA: TGTGCCAGCTCACCAGGAGACAGGGGCGACACTGAAGCTTTCTTT. The full variable domain, in which reference TRBV18 and TRBJ1-1 provide the parts outside the CDR3, is NAGVMQNPRHLVRRRGQEARLRCSPMKGHSHVYWYRQLPEEGLKFMVYLQKENIIDESGMPKERFSAEFPKEGPSILRIQQVVRGDSAAYFCASSPGDRGDTEAFFGQGTRLTVV.

The genes are TRBV12-3 or TRBV12-4 and TRBJ2-3; a possible D gene is TRBD1 (5 bases). V shed 8 bases and J shed 6 bases, with 9 bases lying between them. CDR3 size: 11 residues. The CDR3, as DNA: TGTGCCAGCGTCAACAGGGATACGCAGTATTTT. Its translation: CASVNRDTQYF.

This chain joins TRBV6-2 or TRBV6-3 and TRBJ2-2; TRBD2 is a possible D gene (5 bases). CDR1 is MNHEY and CDR2 is SVGEGT in the germline V gene. The CDR3 runs 14 residues. Deletions cut 6 bases from V and 1 base from J, with 9 bases between. DNA of the CDR3: TGTGCCAGCAGCCTAGCAAAGAACACCGGGGAGCTGTTTTTT. This codes for CASSLAKNTGELFF.

The chain is built from TRBV7-9 and TRBJ2-5; the D is unclear. Trimming pared 2 bases from V and 2 bases from J, leaving 9 bases between. Germline CDR1 reads SEHNR; CDR2 reads FQNEAQ (reference sequence). CDR3 length: 14 residues. In DNA, the CDR3 is TGTGCCAGCAGCTTAAACAATCAGCAAGAGACCCAGTACTTC. Amino acid sequence: CASSLNNQQETQYF.

A few counts support this clonotype. V gene TRBV20-1 combines with J gene TRBJ1-2; D gene ambiguous. CDR1 and CDR2 from the germline V gene are DFQATT and SNEGSKA (reference sequence). Trimming pared 2 bases from V and 0 bases from J, leaving 19 bases between. There are 17 residues in the CDR3. In DNA, the CDR3 is TGCAGTGCTAGAACAGCGACAAGCCCTTCCTCTAACTATGGCTACACCTTC. Protein: CSARTATSPSSNYGYTF.

This clonotype was observed a handful of times. CDR3 sequence (DNA): TGTGCCAGCAGCTTATGGGAGGGGTTGGGGACTGAAGCTTTCTTT. Translated: CASSLWEGLGTEAFF. The chain uses TRBV7-9 and TRBJ1-1; D possibly corresponds to TRBD1 (5 bases). Germline V gene data show CDR1 as SEHNR and CDR2 as FQNEAQ (reference sequence). V lost 2 bases to trimming and J lost 5 bases, with 15 bases between them. This CDR3 has 15 residues.

This clonotype was observed a few times. The rearrangement uses TRBV20-1 and TRBJ2-7, with D uncertain. The germline V gene has CDR1 DFQATT and CDR2 SNEGSKA (reference sequence). The CDR3 spans 13 residues. V gave up 6 bases and J gave up 2 bases, with 14 bases separating them. CDR3 sequence: CSAAGPLPYEQYF. The DNA of the CDR3 is TGCAGTGCCGCTGGACCTCTGCCCTACGAGCAGTACTTC.